This T cell receptor beta chain was observed in a study of shared clonotypes between healthy human individuals. To note about this clone: The antigen is not known.

Only in-frame clones appear in the TCRdb table, and some are missing; sequencing was by immunoSEQ multiplex PCR. The table includes roughly 1.4 million clones, just under 99% detected once. Unmatched junction bases numbered 3, after V lost 5 bases and J lost 0 bases. CDR3 length equals 15 residues. The germline V gene has CDR1 SGHVS and CDR2 FQNEAQ. Everyone who donated was a Caucasian adult who lived in Nashville, Tennessee. Study conclusions and caveats: What naive subsets generally showed was a larger estimated richness than memory subsets showed.

The sample comprised naive CD4+ T cells sorted from blood. Subset of the sample: CD45RA+ positively selected. The receptor comes from a man younger than 45 in good health. This rearrangement joins TRBV7-8 to TRBJ2-3, with 9 bases that match TRBD2. The DNA of the CDR3 is TGTGCCAGCAGCCCGGGACTAGCTAGCACAGATACGCAGTATTTT. Its protein product is CASSPGLASTDTQYF. The variable domain in full, completed from reference TRBV7-8 and TRBJ2-3, reads GAGVSQSPRYKVAKRGQDVALRCDPISGHVSLFWYQQALGQGPEFLTYFQNEAQLDKSGLPSDRFFAERPEGSVSTLKIQRTQQEDSAVYLCASSPGLASTDTQYFGPGTRLTVL.